The next 10 T cell receptor beta chains were all read from a single sample in a study of cytomegalovirus exposure and HLA in healthy donors. The study ran its PCR with 60 Vbeta and 13 Jbeta primers. The protocol was immunoSEQ multiplex PCR, while the TCRdb copy is restricted to in-frame clones and leaves out a portion. The sample includes approximately 130,000 clones, about 61% of them seen just once. What was sequenced was PBMCs. These receptors came from a woman aged 40-49 years in good health and CMV-seronegative.

This sequence joins TRBV27 and TRBJ1-2; maybe TRBD1 (6 bases). Trimming cost V 3 bases and J 8 bases, with 13 bases left between them. Germline V gives CDR1 MNHEY, CDR2 SMNVEV (reference sequence). CDR3 size: 13 residues. The DNA for the CDR3 is TGTGCCAGCAGTTTCGGGGGGGCGGGAGGCTACACCTTC. It encodes CASSFGGAGGYTF.

This chain joins TRBV15 and TRBJ2-7; 8 positions agree with TRBD1. Looked up from germline, CDR1 is LNHNV and CDR2 is YYDKDF (reference sequence). The V and J ends lost 3 bases and 3 bases, in that order; junction bases with no gene match: 4. This CDR3 region has 14 residues. The CDR3, as DNA: TGTGCCACCAGCAGGGAGGGACAGGACTACGAGCAGTACTTC. Amino acids: CATSREGQDYEQYF.

This clone was observed a single time. The chain combines TRBV4-3 with TRBJ1-2, with D perhaps matching TRBD1 (5 bases). V was clipped by 0 bases and J by 3 bases, with 14 bases between them. CDR3 length: 16 amino acids. Per germline, CDR1 LGHNA and CDR2 YSLEER. The CDR3 sequence: CASSQEVGRAYYGYTF. The CDR3 region has the DNA TGCGCCAGCAGCCAAGAAGTCGGCAGGGCCTACTATGGCTACACCTTC.

J is TRBJ1-5 and V is TRBV5-8; D unclear. Trimming took off 1 base at V and 9 bases at J, with 8 bases between the two ends. The CDR3 is made up of 12 amino acids. The germline V gene has CDR1 SGHTS and CDR2 YDEGEE. In nucleotides, the CDR3 is TGTGCCAGCAGCTTGATTCCGGGGCCCCAGCATTTT. It is translated as CASSLIPGPQHF.

The V call is TRBV6-5, the J call TRBJ2-3; the D gene is possibly TRBD2 (6 bases). The germline V and J ends were trimmed by 8 bases and 3 bases, with 15 bases remaining between them. The CDR3 has 14 amino acids. Germline CDR1 and CDR2: MNHEY and SVGAGI. CDR3 residues: CASYGAGNTDTQYF. The CDR3 region has the DNA TGTGCCAGCTATGGGGCGGGGAATACAGATACGCAGTATTTT.

This clone was found a few times. The chain couples TRBV4-1 to TRBJ1-2; D ambiguous. The CDR3 is made up of 16 amino acids. Germline assignment: CDR1 MGHRA and CDR2 YSYEKL. V was cut by 2 bases and J by 1 base, with 14 bases left in between. The CDR3 sequence is CASSQSGLQVNYGYTF. CDR3 nucleotide sequence: TGCGCCAGCAGCCAATCGGGATTACAAGTTAACTATGGCTACACCTTC.

A single count supports this clone. Since the CDR3 does not end with the conserved phenylalanine or tryptophan, this likely comes from a read error. Because the CDR3's place on the DNA is in doubt, the DNA is left out and the CDR3 is given as listed by TCRdb. The chain combines TRBV7-2 with TRBJ1-2; TRBD1 reflects the table's D call only, with no check against the DNA. The CDR3 is 12 residues long, counting both termini. Germline V gives CDR1 SGHTA, CDR2 FQGNSA. The CDR3 is CASSSRDRRPTL.

This CDR3 is CASSLAVGQSSYNSPLHF. In DNA form, the CDR3 reads TGTGCCAGCAGCTTGGCAGTTGGACAGTCCTCCTATAATTCACCCCTCCACTTT. The gene calls are TRBV5-5 and TRBJ1-6; a weak D match, TRBD1 (6 bases). The V gene's germline CDR1 is SGHKS and CDR2 YYEKEE (reference sequence). CDR3 length: 18 amino acids. Deletions cut 0 bases from V and 0 bases from J, with 13 bases between.

This clone was observed a handful of times. The chain is built from TRBV28 and TRBJ2-3, with D possibly matching TRBD1 (5 bases). Germline V gene lookup returns CDR1 MDHEN and CDR2 SYDVKM. This CDR3 is built from 12 residues. The germline V and J ends were trimmed by 2 bases and 11 bases, with 11 bases remaining between them. The CDR3 loop is CASSLRTPRQYF. For the CDR3, the DNA is TGTGCCAGCAGTTTACGGACACCAAGGCAGTATTTT.

As to this clone: One end of the junction is discordant with germline, which a read error may explain. This chain joins TRBV2 and TRBJ1-1, with TRBD1 matching 8 bases. This CDR3 spans 15 amino acids. Germline V gives CDR1 SNHLY, CDR2 FYNNEI. The chain's CDR3 is CASGDPDRGLSEAFF. CDR3 in DNA: TGTGCCAGCGGTGATCCAGACAGGGGACTCTCCGAAGCTTTCTTT.